This TCR beta chain appears in the sequencing data of a study of STAT3 mutations in large granular lymphocyte leukemia. Here immunoSEQ multiplex PCR was the method, and the copy in TCRdb shows in-frame clones only, minus some. The repertoire holds roughly 25,000 clones, 85% to 95% seen once, with more than 6% in the top ten. The junction had 9 bases not matched to a gene; V was cut back by 6 bases and J by 4 bases. Germline CDR1 reads MNHEY; CDR2 reads SVGAGI. There are 14 residues in the CDR3. Worth noting for this clone: Its specificity is unknown.

Study-level findings and limits: Every T-cell large granular lymphocyte leukemia patient had at least one immunodominant TCR beta clonotype.

Sequenced sample: peripheral blood mononuclear cells. This chain uses TRBV6-5 with TRBJ2-7, with 7 positions matching TRBD1. The sequence derives from a man aged 35-49 years with T-cell large granular lymphocyte leukemia. Some clones in this sample may be carry-over from other donors' samples. The CDR3 spells CASREGQNRYEQYF. For the CDR3, the DNA is TGTGCCAGCAGAGAGGGACAGAACCGTTACGAGCAGTACTTC.